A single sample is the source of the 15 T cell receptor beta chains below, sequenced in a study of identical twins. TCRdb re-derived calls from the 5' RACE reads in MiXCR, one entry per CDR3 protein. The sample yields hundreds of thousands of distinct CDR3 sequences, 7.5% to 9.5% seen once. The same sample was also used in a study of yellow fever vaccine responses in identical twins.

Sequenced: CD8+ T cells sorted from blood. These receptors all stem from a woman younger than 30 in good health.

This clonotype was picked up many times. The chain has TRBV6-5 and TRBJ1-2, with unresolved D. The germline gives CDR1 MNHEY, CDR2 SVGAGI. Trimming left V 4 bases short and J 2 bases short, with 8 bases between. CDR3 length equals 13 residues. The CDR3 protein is CASSSVSNYGYTF. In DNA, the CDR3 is TGTGCCAGCAGTTCCGTCTCCAACTATGGCTACACCTTC.

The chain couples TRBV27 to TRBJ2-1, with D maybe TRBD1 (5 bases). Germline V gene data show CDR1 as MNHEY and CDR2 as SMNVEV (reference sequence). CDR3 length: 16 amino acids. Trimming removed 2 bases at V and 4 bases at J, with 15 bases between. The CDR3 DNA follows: TGTGCCAGCAGTTTAGGGGATCGCGGACAATACAATGAGCAGTTCTTC. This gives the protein CASSLGDRGQYNEQFF.

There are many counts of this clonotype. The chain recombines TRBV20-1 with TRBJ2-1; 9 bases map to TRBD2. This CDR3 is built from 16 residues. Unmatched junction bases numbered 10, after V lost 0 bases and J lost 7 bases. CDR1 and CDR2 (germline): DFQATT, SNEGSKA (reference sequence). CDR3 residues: CSARDFETSGSNEQFF. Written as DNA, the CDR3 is TGCAGTGCTAGAGATTTTGAGACTAGCGGAAGTAATGAGCAGTTCTTC.

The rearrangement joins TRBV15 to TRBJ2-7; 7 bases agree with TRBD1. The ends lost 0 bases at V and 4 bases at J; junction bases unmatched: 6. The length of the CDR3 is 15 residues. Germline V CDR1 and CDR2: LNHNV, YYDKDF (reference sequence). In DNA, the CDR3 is TGTGCCACCAGCAGAGATCGAGGGGGCTTTTACGAGCAGTACTTC. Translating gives CATSRDRGGFYEQYF. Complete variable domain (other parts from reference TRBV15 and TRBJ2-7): DAMVIQNPRYQVTQFGKPVTLSCSQTLNHNVMYWYQQKSSQAPKLLFHYYDKDFNNEADTPDNFQSRRPNTSFCFLDIRSPGLGDTAMYLCATSRDRGGFYEQYFGPGTRLTVT.

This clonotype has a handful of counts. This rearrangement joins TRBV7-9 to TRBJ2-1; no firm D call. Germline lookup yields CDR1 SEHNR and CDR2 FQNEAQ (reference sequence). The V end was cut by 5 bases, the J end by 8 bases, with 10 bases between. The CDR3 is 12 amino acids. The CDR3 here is CASSQSAYEQFF. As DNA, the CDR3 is TGTGCCAGCAGCCAGTCGGCCTATGAGCAGTTCTTC.

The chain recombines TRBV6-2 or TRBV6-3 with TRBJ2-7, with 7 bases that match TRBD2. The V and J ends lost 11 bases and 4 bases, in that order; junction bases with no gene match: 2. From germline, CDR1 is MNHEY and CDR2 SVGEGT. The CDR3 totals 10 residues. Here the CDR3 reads CAAGGYEQYF. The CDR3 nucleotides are TGTGCCGCCGGGGGGTACGAGCAGTACTTC.

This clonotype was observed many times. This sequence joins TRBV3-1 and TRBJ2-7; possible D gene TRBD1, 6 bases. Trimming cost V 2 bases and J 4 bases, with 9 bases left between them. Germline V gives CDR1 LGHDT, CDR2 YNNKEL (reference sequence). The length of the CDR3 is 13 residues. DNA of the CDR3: TGTGCCAGCAGCCAAACAGGGAGTTACGAGCAGTACTTC. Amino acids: CASSQTGSYEQYF.

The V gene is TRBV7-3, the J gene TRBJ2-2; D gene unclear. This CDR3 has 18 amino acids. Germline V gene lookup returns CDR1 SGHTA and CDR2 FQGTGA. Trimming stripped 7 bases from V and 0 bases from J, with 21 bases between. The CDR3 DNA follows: TGTGCCAGCACCACACTCACTCGGTTCACCGCGAACACCGGGGAGCTGTTTTTT. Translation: CASTTLTRFTANTGELFF.

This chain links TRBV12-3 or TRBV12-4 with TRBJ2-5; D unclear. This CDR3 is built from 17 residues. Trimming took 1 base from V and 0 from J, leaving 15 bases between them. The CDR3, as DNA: TGTGCCAGCAGTTTAGGGGGTTCTGGATCGTACCAAGAGACCCAGTACTTC. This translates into CASSLGGSGSYQETQYF.

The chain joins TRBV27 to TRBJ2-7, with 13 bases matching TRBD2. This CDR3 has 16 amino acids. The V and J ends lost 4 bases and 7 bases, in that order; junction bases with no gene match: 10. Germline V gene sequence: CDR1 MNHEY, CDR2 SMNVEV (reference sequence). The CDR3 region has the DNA TGTGCCAGCAGTTACGGACTAGCGGGAGTAAGAGGAGAGCAGTACTTC. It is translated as CASSYGLAGVRGEQYF.

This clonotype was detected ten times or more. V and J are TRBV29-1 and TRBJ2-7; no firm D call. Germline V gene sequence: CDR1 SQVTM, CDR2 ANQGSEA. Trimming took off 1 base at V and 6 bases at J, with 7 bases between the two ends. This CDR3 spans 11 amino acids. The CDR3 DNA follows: TGCAGCGTTGAAGGGTTGGCCGAGCAGTACTTC. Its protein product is CSVEGLAEQYF.

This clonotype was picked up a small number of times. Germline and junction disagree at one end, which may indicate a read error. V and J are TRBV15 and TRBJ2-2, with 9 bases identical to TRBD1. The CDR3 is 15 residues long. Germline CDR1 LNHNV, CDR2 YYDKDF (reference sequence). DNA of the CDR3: TGTGCCACCAGCAGAGATCGGGGACAGGGCGTGAAGCTGTGTTTT. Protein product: CATSRDRGQGVKLCF. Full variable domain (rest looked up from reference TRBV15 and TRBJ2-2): DAMVIQNPRYQVTQFGKPVTLSCSQTLNHNVMYWYQQKSSQAPKLLFHYYDKDFNNEADTPDNFQSRRPNTSFCFLDIRSPGLGDTAMYLCATSRDRGQGVKLCFGEGSRLTVL.

This CDR3 reads CASSDDRRGLEQYF. The CDR3 DNA follows: TGTGCCAGCAGTGACGACCGGCGGGGACTCGAGCAGTACTTC. V is TRBV28 and J is TRBJ2-7; a possible D gene is TRBD2 (6 bases). The CDR3 totals 14 residues. The V gene's germline CDR1 is MDHEN and CDR2 SYDVKM. V was pared by 5 bases and J by 6 bases, with 17 bases between. The full variable domain, its missing parts supplied by reference TRBV28 and TRBJ2-7, is DVKVTQSSRYLVKRTGEKVFLECVQDMDHENMFWYRQDPGLGLRLIYFSYDVKMKEKGDIPEGYSVSREKKERFSLILESASTNQTSMYLCASSDDRRGLEQYFGPGTRLTVT.

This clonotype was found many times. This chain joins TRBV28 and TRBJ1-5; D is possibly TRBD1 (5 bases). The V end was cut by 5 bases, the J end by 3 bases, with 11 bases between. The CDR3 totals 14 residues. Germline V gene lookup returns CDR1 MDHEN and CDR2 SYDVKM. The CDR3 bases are TGTGCCAGCAGTCGGAGGGACCTCAATCAGCCCCAGCATTTT. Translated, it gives CASSRRDLNQPQHF.

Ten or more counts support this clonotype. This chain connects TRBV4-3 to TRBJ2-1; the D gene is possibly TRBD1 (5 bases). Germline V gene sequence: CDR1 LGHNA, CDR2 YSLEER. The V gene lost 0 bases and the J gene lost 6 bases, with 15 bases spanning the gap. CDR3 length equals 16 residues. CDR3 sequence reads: CASSQDHSGMSNEQFF. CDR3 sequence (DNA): TGCGCCAGCAGCCAAGATCACTCAGGGATGAGCAATGAGCAGTTCTTC.